The sequence of this TCR beta chain was determined in a study of blood T cell repertoires in COVID-19. The data were produced by immunoSEQ multiplex PCR, yet TCRdb's version contains in-frame clones alone and is incomplete. Of a few hundred thousand clones listed, roughly nine tenths were seen once; the top ten hold more than 3%. V lost 1 base, J lost 9 bases, and 7 bases stayed unmatched. This CDR3 region has 13 residues. Germline V gene sequence: CDR1 SQVTM, CDR2 ANQGSEA. The rearrangement uses TRBV29-1 and TRBJ1-2, with 8 bases that match TRBD1. The sequencing sample was made of PBMCs or T cells enriched from blood (not recorded which). The receptor comes from a woman aged 18-29 years in a cohort exposed to, infected with or recovered from COVID-19 (not recorded which). This CDR3 reads CSVEVKTGDCYTF. The CDR3 nucleotides are TGCAGCGTTGAAGTGAAGACAGGGGATTGCTACACCTTC.